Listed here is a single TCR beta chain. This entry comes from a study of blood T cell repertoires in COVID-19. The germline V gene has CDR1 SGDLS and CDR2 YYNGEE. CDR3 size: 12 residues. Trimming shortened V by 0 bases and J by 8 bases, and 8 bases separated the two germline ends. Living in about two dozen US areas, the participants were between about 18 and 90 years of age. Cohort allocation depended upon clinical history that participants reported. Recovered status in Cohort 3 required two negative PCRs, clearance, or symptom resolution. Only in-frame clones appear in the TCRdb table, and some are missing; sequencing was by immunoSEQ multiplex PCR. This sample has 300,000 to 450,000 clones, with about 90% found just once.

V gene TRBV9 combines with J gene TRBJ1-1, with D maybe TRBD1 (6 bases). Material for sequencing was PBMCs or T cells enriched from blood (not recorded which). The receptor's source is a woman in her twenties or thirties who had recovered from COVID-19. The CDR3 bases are TGTGCCAGCAGCGTAGCGGACAGAGAAGCTTTCTTT. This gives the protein CASSVADREAFF.